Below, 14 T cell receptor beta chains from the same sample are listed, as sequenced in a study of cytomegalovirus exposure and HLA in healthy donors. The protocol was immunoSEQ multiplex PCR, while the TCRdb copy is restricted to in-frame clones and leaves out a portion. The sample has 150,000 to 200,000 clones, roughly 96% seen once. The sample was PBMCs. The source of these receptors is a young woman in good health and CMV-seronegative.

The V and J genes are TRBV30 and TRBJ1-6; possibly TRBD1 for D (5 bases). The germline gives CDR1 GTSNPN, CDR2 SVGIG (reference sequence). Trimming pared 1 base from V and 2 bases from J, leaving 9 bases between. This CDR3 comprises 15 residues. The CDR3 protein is CAWSGTPTYNSPLHF. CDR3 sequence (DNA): TGTGCCTGGAGTGGGACACCAACCTATAATTCACCCCTCCACTTT.

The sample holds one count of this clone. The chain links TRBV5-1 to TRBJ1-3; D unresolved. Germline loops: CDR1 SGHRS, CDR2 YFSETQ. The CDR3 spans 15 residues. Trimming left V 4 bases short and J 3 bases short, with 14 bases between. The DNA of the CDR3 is TGCGCCAGCAGCCACGGGATAAACTTTGGAAACACCATATATTTT. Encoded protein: CASSHGINFGNTIYF.

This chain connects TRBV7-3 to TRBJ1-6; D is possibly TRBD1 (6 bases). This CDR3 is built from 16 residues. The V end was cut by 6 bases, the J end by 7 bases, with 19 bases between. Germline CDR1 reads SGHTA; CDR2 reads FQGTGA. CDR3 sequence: CASSQQGPATNSPLHF. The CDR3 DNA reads TGTGCCAGCAGTCAACAGGGCCCTGCAACGAATTCACCCCTCCACTTT.

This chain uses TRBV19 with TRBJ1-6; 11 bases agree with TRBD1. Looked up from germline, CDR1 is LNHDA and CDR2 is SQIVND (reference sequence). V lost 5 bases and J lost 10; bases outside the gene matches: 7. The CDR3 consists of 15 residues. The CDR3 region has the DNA TGTGCCAGTAGTGGACAGGGGGCCGTAGGCTCACCCCTCCACTTT. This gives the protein CASSGQGAVGSPLHF.

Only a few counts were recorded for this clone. CDR3 in amino acids: CASSLQGFDQPQHF. CDR3 DNA sequence: TGTGCCAGCAGTTTACAGGGGTTTGATCAGCCCCAGCATTTT. The V and J genes are TRBV7-2 and TRBJ1-5; 7 bases agree with TRBD1. Germline-derived CDR1 and CDR2 are SGHTA and FQGNSA. CDR3 length: 14 residues. The ends lost 6 bases at V and 5 bases at J; junction bases unmatched: 7.

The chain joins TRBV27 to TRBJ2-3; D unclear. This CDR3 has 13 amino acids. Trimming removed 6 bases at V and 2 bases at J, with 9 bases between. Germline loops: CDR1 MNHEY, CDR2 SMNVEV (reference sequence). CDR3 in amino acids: CASSRPPTDTQYF. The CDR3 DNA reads TGTGCCAGCAGCAGGCCTCCCACAGATACGCAGTATTTT.

CDR3 loop: CASSQEQDRGPVLTF. Here the CDR3 DNA reads TGTGCCAGCAGCCAAGAGCAGGACAGGGGCCCCGTGCTGACTTTC. This chain links TRBV4-2 with TRBJ2-6, with TRBD1 matching 9 bases. The V gene end was trimmed by 0 bases and the J gene end by 16 bases; junction bases not matched to a gene: 10. CDR3 length: 15 amino acids. Germline assignment: CDR1 LGHNA and CDR2 YNFKEQ.

The CDR3 spells CASSPSPSNRETQYF. The DNA of the CDR3 is TGTGCCAGTAGTCCTTCCCCCTCTAATCGGGAGACCCAGTACTTC. This sequence joins TRBV19 and TRBJ2-5; D gene uncertain. In germline, CDR1 is LNHDA, CDR2 SQIVND (reference sequence). V was trimmed by 5 bases and J by 5 bases, leaving 18 bases between them. This CDR3 region has 15 residues.

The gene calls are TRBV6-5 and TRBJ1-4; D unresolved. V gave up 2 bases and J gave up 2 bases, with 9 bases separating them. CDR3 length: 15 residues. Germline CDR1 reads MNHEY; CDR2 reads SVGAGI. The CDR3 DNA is TGTGCCAGCAGTTACAGTCTCGGGACTAATGAAAAACTGTTTTTT. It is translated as CASSYSLGTNEKLFF.

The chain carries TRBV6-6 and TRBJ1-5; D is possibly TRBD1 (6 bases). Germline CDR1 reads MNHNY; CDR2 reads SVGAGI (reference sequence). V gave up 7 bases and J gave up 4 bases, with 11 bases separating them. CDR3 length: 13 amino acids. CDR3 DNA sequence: TGTGCCAGCACCGAGGGGGGGAATCAGCCCCAGCATTTT. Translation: CASTEGGNQPQHF.

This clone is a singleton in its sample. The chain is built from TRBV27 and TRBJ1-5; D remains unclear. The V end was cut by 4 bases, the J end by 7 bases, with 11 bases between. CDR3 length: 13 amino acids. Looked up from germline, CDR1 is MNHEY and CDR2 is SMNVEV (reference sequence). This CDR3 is CASSSGYRQPQHF. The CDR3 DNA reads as TGTGCCAGCAGTTCAGGATACCGGCAGCCCCAGCATTTT.

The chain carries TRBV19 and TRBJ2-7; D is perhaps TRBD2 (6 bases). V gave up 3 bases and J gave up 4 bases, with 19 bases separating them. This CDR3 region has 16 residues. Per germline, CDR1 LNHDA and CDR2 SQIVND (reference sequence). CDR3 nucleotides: TGTGCCAGTAGTATGTCCAGGGTGGGAGGATTTTACGAGCAGTACTTC. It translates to CASSMSRVGGFYEQYF.

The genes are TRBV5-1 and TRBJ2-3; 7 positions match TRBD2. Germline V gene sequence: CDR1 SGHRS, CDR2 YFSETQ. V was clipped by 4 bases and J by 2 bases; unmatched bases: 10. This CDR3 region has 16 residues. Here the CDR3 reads CASSLRPSGLTDTQYF. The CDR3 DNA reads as TGCGCCAGCAGCCTCCGCCCTAGCGGTCTCACAGATACGCAGTATTTT.

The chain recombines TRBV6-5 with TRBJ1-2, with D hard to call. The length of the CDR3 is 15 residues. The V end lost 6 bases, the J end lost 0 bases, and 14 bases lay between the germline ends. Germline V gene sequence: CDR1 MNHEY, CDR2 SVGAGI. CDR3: CASSAPREANYGYTF. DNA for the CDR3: TGTGCCAGCAGCGCCCCCCGAGAAGCTAACTATGGCTACACCTTC.